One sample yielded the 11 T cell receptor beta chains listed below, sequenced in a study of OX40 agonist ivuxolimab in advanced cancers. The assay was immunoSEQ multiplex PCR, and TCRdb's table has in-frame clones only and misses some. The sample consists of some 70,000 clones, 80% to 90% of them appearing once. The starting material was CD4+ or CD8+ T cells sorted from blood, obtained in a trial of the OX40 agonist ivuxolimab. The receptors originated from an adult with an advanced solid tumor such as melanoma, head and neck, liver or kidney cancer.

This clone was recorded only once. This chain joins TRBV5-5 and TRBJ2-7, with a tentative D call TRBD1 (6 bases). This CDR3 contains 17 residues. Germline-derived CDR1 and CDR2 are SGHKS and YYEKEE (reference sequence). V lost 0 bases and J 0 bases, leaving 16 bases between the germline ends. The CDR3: CASSLASGQIYSYEQYF. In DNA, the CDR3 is TGTGCCAGCAGCTTGGCCTCTGGACAGATCTACTCCTACGAGCAGTACTTC.

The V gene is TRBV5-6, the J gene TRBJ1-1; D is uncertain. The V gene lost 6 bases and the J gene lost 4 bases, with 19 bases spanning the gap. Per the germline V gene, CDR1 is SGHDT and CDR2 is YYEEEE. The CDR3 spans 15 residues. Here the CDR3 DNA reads TGTGCCAGCAAGGGCGGCCGACCTAACCCCACTGAAGCTTTCTTT. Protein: CASKGGRPNPTEAFF.

CDR3 residues: CASSPDRNEKLFF. CDR3 DNA: TGTGCCAGCTCACCGGACAGGAATGAAAAACTGTTTTTT. The rearrangement links TRBV18 to TRBJ1-4; 7 positions agree with TRBD1. The CDR3 contains 13 residues. The germline V gene encodes CDR1 KGHSH and CDR2 LQKENI. V lost 3 bases to trimming and J lost 5 bases; unmatched junction nucleotides: 0.

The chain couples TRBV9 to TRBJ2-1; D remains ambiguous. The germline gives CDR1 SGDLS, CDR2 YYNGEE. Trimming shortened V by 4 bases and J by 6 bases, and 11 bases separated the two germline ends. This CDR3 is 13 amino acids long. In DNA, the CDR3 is TGTGCCAGCAGCAACACATGGGGCAATGAGCAGTTCTTC. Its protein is CASSNTWGNEQFF.

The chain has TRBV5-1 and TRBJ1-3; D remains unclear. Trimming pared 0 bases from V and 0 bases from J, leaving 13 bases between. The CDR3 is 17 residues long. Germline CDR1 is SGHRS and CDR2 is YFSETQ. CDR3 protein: CASSLGSGWPSGNTIYF. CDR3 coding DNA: TGCGCCAGCAGCTTGGGTAGCGGATGGCCCTCTGGAAACACCATATATTTT.

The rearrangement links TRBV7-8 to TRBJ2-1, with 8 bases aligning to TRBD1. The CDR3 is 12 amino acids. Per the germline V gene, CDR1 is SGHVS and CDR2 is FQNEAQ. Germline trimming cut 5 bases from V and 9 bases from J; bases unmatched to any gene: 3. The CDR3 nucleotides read TGTGCCAGCAGCACCGACAGGGGTGAGCAGTTCTTC. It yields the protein CASSTDRGEQFF.

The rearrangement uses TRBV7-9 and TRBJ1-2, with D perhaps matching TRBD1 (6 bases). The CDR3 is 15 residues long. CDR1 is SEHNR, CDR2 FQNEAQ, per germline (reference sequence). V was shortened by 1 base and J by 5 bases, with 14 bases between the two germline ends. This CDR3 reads CASSLDQGLRYGYTF. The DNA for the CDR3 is TGTGCCAGCAGCTTAGATCAGGGGCTAAGGTATGGCTACACCTTC.

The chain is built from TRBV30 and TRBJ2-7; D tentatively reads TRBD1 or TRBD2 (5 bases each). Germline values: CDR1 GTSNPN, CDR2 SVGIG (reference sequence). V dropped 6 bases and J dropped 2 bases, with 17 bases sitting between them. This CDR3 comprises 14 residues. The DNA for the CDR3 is TGTGCCTGCCACACCGGGACGGCGGCCTACGAGCAGTACTTC. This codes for CACHTGTAAYEQYF. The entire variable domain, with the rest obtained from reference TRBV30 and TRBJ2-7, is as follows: SQTIHQWPATLVQPVGSPLSLECTVEGTSNPNLYWYRQAAGRGLQLLFYSVGIGQISSEVPQNLSASRPQDRQFILSSKKLLLSDSGFYLCACHTGTAAYEQYFGPGTRLTVT.

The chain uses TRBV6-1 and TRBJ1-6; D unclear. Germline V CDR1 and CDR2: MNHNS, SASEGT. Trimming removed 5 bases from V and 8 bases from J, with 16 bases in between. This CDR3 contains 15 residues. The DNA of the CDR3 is TGTGCCAGCAGTCCCCGGCGTGATGTGTATTCACCCCTCCACTTT. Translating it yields CASSPRRDVYSPLHF.

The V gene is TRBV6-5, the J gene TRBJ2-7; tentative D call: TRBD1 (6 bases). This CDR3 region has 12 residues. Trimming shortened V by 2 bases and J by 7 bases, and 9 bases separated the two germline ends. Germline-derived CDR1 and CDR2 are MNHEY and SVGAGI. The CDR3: CASSYTGWEQYF. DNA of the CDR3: TGTGCCAGCAGTTACACAGGGTGGGAGCAGTACTTC.

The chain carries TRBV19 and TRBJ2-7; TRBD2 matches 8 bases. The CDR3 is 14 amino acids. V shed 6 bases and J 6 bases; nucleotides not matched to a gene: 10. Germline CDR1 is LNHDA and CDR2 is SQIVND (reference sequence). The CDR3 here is CASRSGTSMREQYF. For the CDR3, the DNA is TGTGCCAGTAGGTCCGGGACTAGTATGCGCGAGCAGTACTTC.